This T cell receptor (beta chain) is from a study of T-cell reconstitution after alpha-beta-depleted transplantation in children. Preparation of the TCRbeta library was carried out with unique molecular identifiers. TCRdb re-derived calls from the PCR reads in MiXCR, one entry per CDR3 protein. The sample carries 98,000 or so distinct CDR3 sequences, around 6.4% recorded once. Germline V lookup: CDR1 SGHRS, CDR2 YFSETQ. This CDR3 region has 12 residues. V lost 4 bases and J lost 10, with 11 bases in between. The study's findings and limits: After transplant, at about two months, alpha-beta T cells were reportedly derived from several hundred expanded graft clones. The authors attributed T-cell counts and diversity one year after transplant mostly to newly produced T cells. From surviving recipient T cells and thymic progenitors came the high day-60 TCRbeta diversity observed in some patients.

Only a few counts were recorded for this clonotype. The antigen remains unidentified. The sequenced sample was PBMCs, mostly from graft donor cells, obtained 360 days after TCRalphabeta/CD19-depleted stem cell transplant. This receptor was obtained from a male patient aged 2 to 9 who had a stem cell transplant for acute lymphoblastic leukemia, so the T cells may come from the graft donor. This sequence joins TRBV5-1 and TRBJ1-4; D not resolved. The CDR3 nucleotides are TGCGCCAGCAGCCGTTTTGCAGGAAAACTGTTTTTT. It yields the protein CASSRFAGKLFF. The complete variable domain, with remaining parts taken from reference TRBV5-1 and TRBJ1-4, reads KAGVTQTPRYLIKTRGQQVTLSCSPISGHRSVSWYQQTPGQGLQFLFEYFSETQRNKGNFPGRFSGRQFSNSRSEMNVSTLELGDSALYLCASSRFAGKLFFGSGTQLSVL.